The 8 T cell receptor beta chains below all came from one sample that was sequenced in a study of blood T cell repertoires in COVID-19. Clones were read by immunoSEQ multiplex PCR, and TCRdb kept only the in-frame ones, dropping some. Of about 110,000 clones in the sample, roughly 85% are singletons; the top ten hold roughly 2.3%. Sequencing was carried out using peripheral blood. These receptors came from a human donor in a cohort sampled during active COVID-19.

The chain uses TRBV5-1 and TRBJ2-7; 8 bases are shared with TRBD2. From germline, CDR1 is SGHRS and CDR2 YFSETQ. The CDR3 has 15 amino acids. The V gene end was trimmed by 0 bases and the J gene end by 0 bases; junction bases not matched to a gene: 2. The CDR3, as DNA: TGCGCCAGCAGCTTGGAGCGGGGGAGCTCCTACGAGCAGTACTTC. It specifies CASSLERGSSYEQYF.

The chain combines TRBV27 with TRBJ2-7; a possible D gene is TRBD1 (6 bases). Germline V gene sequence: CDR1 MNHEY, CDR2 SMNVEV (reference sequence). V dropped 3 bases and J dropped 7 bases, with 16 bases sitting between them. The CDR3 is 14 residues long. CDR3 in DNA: TGTGCCAGCAGTTTGCAGGGGCGACTGTGGGAGCAGTACTTC. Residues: CASSLQGRLWEQYF.

In DNA form, the CDR3 reads TGCGCCAGCAGCTTCTCGGGTGACAGTGAAGCTTTCTTT. This translates into CASSFSGDSEAFF. The V gene is TRBV5-1, the J gene TRBJ1-1; D might be TRBD1 (5 bases). The CDR3 covers 13 residues. Trimming shortened V by 2 bases and J by 7 bases, and 12 bases separated the two germline ends. Germline values: CDR1 SGHRS, CDR2 YFSETQ. Full variable domain (outside the CDR3, taken from reference TRBV5-1 and TRBJ1-1): KAGVTQTPRYLIKTRGQQVTLSCSPISGHRSVSWYQQTPGQGLQFLFEYFSETQRNKGNFPGRFSGRQFSNSRSEMNVSTLELGDSALYLCASSFSGDSEAFFGQGTRLTVV.

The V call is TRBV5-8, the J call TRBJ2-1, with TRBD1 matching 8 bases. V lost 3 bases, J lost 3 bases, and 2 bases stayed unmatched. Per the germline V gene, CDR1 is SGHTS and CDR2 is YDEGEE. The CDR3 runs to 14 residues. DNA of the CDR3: TGTGCCAGCAGCTGGACAGGGAACTACAATGAGCAGTTCTTC. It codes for CASSWTGNYNEQFF.

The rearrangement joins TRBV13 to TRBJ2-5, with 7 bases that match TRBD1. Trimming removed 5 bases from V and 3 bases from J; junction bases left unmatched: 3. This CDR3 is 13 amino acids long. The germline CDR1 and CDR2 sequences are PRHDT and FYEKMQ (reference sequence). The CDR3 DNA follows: TGTGCCAGCAGCCCCGGGACAGAAGAGACCCAGTACTTC. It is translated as CASSPGTEETQYF.

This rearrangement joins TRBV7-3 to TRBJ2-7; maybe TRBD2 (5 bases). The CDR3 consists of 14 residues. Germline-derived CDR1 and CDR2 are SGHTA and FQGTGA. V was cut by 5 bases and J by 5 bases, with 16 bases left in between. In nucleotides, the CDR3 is TGTGCCAGCAGCCCTGGACTTAGTGCCAACGAGCAGTACTTC. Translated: CASSPGLSANEQYF.

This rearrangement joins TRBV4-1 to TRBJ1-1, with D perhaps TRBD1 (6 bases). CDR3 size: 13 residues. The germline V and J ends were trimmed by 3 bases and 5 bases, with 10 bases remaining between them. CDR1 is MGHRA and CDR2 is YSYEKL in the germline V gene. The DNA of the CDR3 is TGCGCCAGCAGCCAGGGGGCGCTGACTGAAGCTTTCTTT. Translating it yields CASSQGALTEAFF.

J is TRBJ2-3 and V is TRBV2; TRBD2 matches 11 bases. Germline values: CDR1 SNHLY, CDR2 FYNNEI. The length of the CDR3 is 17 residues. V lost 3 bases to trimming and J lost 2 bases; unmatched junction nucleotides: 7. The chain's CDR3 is CASSDPGTSGTTDTQYF. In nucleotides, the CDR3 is TGTGCCAGCAGTGATCCCGGGACTAGCGGAACCACAGATACGCAGTATTTT.